The 14 T cell receptor beta chains given below trace back to one sample, sequenced in a study of early T cells in non-severe SARS-CoV-2 infection. TCRdb analysed the 5' RACE reads with MiXCR anew, one entry per CDR3 protein. The data hold around 23,000 distinct CDR3 sequences, with around 4.5% observed a single time. The source material was whole blood. These TCRs come from an adult who was a healthcare worker with PCR-confirmed SARS-CoV-2 infection or an uninfected control (not recorded which).

This clonotype appeared many times. This sequence joins TRBV20-1 and TRBJ1-1, with 8 positions matching TRBD1. J was trimmed by 6 bases and V by 3 bases; bases with no gene match: 15. Germline lookup yields CDR1 DFQATT and CDR2 SNEGSKA (reference sequence). The CDR3 runs to 16 residues. CDR3 region: CSASLSRGRGVAEAFF. For the CDR3, the DNA is TGCAGTGCTAGTCTCTCCAGGGGGCGCGGTGTAGCTGAAGCTTTCTTT.

The chain couples TRBV2 to TRBJ2-7; 8 bases agree with TRBD1. CDR1 and CDR2 from the germline V gene are SNHLY and FYNNEI. Trimming cost V 6 bases and J 3 bases; bases outside gene matches: 13. The length of the CDR3 is 16 residues. The CDR3 spells CASRWARQGALYEQYF. CDR3 DNA sequence: TGTGCCAGCAGGTGGGCTCGGCAGGGGGCCCTCTACGAGCAGTACTTC.

This clonotype was seen at least ten times. The J gene is TRBJ2-1, the V gene TRBV29-1, with D maybe TRBD2 (6 bases). The CDR3 covers 14 residues. Germline V gives CDR1 SQVTM, CDR2 ANQGSEA. V lost 6 bases and J lost 1, with 13 bases in between. CDR3 protein: CSVGGGGSYNEQFF. The CDR3 DNA follows: TGCAGCGTGGGGGGTGGCGGGTCCTACAATGAGCAGTTCTTC.

This clonotype was observed many times. The rearrangement links TRBV5-4 to TRBJ2-1; D is uncertain. Per germline, CDR1 SGHNT and CDR2 YYREEE (reference sequence). This CDR3 is built from 14 residues. V was cut by 3 bases and J by 6 bases, with 13 bases left in between. CDR3: CASSSVATSNEQFF. The DNA for the CDR3 is TGTGCCAGCAGCTCGGTCGCTACCTCCAATGAGCAGTTCTTC.

This clonotype has a count of ten or more. CDR3 residues: CASSPRGLAAPNTGELFF. In nucleotides, the CDR3 is TGTGCCAGCAGTCCCCGAGGACTAGCGGCCCCGAACACCGGGGAGCTGTTTTTT. The chain joins TRBV12-3 or TRBV12-4 to TRBJ2-2, with 10 nucleotides matching TRBD2. The trim removed 5 bases at V and 0 bases at J, leaving 9 bases unmatched. This CDR3 region has 18 residues.

The rearrangement joins TRBV28 to TRBJ2-7; D ambiguous. V lost 3 bases, J lost 0 bases, and 6 bases lay in between. This CDR3 is 13 amino acids long. Germline V gives CDR1 MDHEN, CDR2 SYDVKM. In nucleotides, the CDR3 is TGTGCCAGCAGTTTGTCATACTCCTACGAGCAGTACTTC. It codes for CASSLSYSYEQYF.

This clonotype was seen more than once but under ten times. CDR3 protein: CSVVQEVEGYTF. The CDR3 DNA reads as TGCAGTGTCGTACAGGAGGTGGAAGGCTACACCTTC. The rearrangement joins TRBV20-1 to TRBJ1-2, with D maybe TRBD1 (5 bases). Trimming removed 7 bases from V and 8 bases from J, with 17 bases in between. The CDR3 has 12 amino acids. CDR1 is DFQATT, CDR2 SNEGSKA, per germline (reference sequence).

This clonotype was recorded at least ten times. This chain links TRBV6-5 with TRBJ2-2; the match to TRBD1 covers 8 bases. J lost 0 bases, V lost 4 bases, and 10 bases had no gene match. CDR1 is MNHEY and CDR2 is SVGAGI in the germline V gene. The CDR3 spans 18 residues. CDR3 loop: CASSLTGATTANTGELFF. In nucleotides, the CDR3 is TGTGCCAGCAGTTTGACAGGGGCTACTACCGCGAACACCGGGGAGCTGTTTTTT.

This clonotype was observed a few times. This may be a read error: a much more frequent sequence differs by one nucleotide. This chain joins TRBV5-6 and TRBJ1-2; 8 nucleotides agree with TRBD1. This CDR3 is 14 amino acids long. The germline CDR1 and CDR2 sequences are SGHDT and YYEEEE. CDR3: CANSFGQGPYGYTF. The CDR3 DNA sequence: TGTGCCAACAGCTTTGGACAGGGTCCCTATGGCTACACCTTC.

This clonotype was counted between two and nine times. The chain joins TRBV6-4 to TRBJ1-1, with TRBD1 matching 7 bases. The CDR3 consists of 13 residues. Germline CDR1 reads MRHNA; CDR2 reads SNTAGT. V shed 8 bases, J shed 8 bases, and the junction held 11 bases outside the gene matches. The CDR3 region is CASVGGDSREAFF. CDR3 nucleotides: TGTGCCAGCGTGGGAGGGGACAGCAGAGAAGCTTTCTTT.

This clonotype was recorded many times. The genes are TRBV7-2 and TRBJ1-4, with a tentative D call TRBD1 (6 bases). CDR1 is SGHTA, CDR2 FQGNSA, per germline. This CDR3 has 14 residues. Trimming took off 1 base at V and 3 bases at J, with 6 bases between the two ends. CDR3 DNA: TGTGCCAGCAGCTTAGGACAGGCTAATGAAAAACTGTTTTTT. Amino acids: CASSLGQANEKLFF.

This clonotype has at least ten counts. The rearrangement joins TRBV24-1 to TRBJ2-2, with a possible D match to TRBD1 (5 bases). Germline V gene lookup returns CDR1 KGHDR and CDR2 SFDVKD. The CDR3 is 13 amino acids. The CDR3 sequence: CASGRQNTGELFF. DNA of the CDR3: TGTGCGTCAGGGCGGCAGAACACCGGGGAGCTGTTTTTT.

This clonotype was detected ten times or more. The chain uses TRBV12-3 or TRBV12-4 and TRBJ1-5; 7 bases map to TRBD1. V was clipped by 3 bases and J by 7 bases; unmatched bases: 6. This CDR3 is built from 14 residues. The CDR3: CASSFGGGGQPQHF. DNA of the CDR3: TGTGCCAGCAGTTTCGGAGGGGGCGGACAGCCCCAGCATTTT.

This clonotype was picked up a small number of times. The J gene is TRBJ1-1, the V gene TRBV5-4, with D unresolved. Germline V gene data show CDR1 as SGHNT and CDR2 as YYREEE (reference sequence). The CDR3 length is 15 residues. The V and J ends lost 0 bases and 3 bases respectively, with 12 bases between them. CDR3 bases: TGTGCCAGCAGCTTGGGTTCGAGGGAGGACACTGAAGCTTTCTTT. Its protein is CASSLGSREDTEAFF.